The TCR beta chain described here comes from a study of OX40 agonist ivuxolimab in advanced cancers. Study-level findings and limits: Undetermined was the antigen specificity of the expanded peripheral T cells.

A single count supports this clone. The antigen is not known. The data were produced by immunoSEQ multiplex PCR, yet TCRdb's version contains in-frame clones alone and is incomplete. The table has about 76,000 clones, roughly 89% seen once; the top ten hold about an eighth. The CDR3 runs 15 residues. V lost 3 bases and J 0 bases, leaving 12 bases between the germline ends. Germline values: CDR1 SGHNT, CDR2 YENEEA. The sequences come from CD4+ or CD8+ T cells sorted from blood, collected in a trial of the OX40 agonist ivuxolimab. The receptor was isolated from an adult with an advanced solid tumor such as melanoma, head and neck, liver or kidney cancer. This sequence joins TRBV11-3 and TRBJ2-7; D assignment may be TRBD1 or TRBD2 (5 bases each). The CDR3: CASSLGRSFSYEQYF. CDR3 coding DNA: TGTGCCAGCAGCTTGGGACGGAGCTTCTCCTACGAGCAGTACTTC.